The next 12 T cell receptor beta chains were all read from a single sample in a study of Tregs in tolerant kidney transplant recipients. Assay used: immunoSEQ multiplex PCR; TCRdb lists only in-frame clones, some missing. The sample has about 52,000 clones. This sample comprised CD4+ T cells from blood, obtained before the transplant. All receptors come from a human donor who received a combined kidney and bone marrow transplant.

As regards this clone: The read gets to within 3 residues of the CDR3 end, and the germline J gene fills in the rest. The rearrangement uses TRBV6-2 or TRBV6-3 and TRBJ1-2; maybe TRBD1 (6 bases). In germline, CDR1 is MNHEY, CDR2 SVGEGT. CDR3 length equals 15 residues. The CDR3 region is CASSYGGGSYFGYTF. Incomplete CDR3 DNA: TGTGCCAGCAGTTACGGGGGCGGATCCTACTTCGGA.

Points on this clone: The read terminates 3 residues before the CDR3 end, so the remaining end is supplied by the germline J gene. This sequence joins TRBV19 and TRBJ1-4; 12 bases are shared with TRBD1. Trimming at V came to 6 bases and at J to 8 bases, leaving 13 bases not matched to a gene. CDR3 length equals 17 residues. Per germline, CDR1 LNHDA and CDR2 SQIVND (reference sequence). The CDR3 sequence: CASRGGTGGVVKEKLFF. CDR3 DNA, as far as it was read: TGTGCCAGTAGAGGTGGGACAGGGGGCGTAGTAAAAGAAAAA. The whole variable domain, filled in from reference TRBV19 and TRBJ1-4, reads DGGITQSPKYLFRKEGQNVTLSCEQNLNHDAMYWYRQDPGQGLRLIYYSQIVNDFQKGDIAEGYSVSREKKESFPLTVTSAQKNPTAFYLCASRGGTGGVVKEKLFFGSGTQLSVL.

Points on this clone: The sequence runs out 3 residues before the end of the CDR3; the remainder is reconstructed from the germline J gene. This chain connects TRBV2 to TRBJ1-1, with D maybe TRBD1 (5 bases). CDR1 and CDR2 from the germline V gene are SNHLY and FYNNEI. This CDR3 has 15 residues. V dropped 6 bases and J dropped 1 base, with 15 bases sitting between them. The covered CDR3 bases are TGTGCCAGCAGAACAGAAGGGGTCCCGAACACTGAA. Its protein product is CASRTEGVPNTE. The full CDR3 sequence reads CASRTEGVPNTEAFF.

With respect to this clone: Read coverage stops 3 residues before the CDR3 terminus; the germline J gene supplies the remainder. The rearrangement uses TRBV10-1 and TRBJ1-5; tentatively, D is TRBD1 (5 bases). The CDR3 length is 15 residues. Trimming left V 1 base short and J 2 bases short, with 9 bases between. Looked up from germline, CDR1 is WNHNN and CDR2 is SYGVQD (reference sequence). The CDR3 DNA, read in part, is TGCGCCAGCAGTGAGTGGGGGGTTGGCAATCAGCCC. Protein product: CASSEWGVGNQP. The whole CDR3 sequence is CASSEWGVGNQPQHF.

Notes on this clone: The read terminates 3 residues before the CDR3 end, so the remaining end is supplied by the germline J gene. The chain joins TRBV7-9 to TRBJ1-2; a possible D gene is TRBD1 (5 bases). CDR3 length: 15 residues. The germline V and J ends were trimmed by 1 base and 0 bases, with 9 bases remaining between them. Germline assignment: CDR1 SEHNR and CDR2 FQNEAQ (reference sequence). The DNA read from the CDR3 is TGTGCCAGCAGCTTAGTGTCAGGGCCTAACTATGGC. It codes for CASSLVSGPNYG. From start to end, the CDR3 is CASSLVSGPNYGYTF.

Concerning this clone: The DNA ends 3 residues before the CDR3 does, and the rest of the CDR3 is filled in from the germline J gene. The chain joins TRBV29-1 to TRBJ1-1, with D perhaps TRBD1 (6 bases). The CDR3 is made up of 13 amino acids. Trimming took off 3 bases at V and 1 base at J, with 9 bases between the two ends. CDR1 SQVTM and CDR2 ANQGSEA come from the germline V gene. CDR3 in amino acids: CSVERGQNTEAFF. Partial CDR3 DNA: TGCAGCGTTGAGAGGGGACAGAACACTGAA.

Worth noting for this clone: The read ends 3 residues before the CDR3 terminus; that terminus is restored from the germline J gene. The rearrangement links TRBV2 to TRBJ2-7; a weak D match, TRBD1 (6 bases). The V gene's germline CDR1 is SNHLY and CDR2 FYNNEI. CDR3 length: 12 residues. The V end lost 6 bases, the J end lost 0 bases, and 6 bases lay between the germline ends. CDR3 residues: CASRDSSYEQYF. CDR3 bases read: TGTGCCAGCAGGGACAGCTCCTACGAG.

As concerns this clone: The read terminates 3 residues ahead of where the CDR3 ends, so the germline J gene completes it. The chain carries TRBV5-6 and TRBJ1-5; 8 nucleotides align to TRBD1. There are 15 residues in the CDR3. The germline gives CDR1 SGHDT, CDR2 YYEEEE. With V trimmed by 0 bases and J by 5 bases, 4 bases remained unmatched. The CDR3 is CASSLGRGRDQPQHF. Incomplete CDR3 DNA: TGTGCCAGCAGCTTGGGCAGGGGGCGAGATCAGCCC.

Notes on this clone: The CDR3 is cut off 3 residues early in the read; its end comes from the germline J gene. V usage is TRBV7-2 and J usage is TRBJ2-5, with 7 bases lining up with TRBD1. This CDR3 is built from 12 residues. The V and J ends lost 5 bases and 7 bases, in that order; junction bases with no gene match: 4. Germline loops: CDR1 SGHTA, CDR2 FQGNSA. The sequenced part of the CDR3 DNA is TGTGCCAGCAGCACACCAGGGGGGACC. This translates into CASSTPGGT. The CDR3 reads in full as CASSTPGGTQYF. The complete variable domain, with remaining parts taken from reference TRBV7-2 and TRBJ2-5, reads GAGVSQSPSNKVTEKGKDVELRCDPISGHTALYWYRQSLGQGLEFLIYFQGNSAPDKSGLPSDRFSAERTGGSVSTLTIQRTQQEDSAVYLCASSTPGGTQYFGPGTRLLVL.

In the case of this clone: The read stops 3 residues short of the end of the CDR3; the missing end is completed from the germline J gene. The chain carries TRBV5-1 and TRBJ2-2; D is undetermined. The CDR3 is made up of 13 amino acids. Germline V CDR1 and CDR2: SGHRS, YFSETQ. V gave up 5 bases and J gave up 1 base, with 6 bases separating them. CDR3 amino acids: CASRAGNTGELFF. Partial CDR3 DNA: TGCGCCAGCAGGGCAGGGAACACCGGGGAG. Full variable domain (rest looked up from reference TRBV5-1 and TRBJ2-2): KAGVTQTPRYLIKTRGQQVTLSCSPISGHRSVSWYQQTPGQGLQFLFEYFSETQRNKGNFPGRFSGRQFSNSRSEMNVSTLELGDSALYLCASRAGNTGELFFGEGSRLTVL.

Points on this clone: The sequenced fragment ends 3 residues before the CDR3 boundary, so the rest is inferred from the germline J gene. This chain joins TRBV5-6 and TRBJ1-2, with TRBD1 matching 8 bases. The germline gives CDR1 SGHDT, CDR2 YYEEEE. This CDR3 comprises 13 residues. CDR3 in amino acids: CASSPDRVGGYTF. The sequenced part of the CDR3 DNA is TGTGCCAGCAGTCCGGACAGGGTGGGGGGC. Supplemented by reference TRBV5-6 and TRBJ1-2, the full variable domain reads DAGVTQSPTHLIKTRGQQVTLRCSPKSGHDTVSWYQQALGQGPQFIFQYYEEEERQRGNFPDRFSGHQFPNYSSELNVNALLLGDSALYLCASSPDRVGGYTFGSGTRLTVV.

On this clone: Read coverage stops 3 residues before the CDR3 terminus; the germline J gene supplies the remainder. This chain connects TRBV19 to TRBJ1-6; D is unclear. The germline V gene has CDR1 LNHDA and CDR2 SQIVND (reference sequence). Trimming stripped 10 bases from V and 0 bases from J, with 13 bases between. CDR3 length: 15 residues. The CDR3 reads CATRPRGSYNSPLHF. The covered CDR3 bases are TGTGCCACCCGACCCCGGGGCTCCTATAATTCACCC.